Reported below is one T cell receptor (beta chain). Its antigen is unknown. The CDR3 runs 14 residues. This sample was included in a study of cytomegalovirus exposure and HLA in healthy donors. General observations from the study: The study listed roughly 160 cytomegalovirus-associated TCR beta chains.

Only in-frame clones appear in the TCRdb table, and some are missing; sequencing was by immunoSEQ multiplex PCR. Among 150,000 to 200,000 clones listed, 85% were seen once. The chain carries TRBV21-1 and TRBJ1-2; the table's D call of TRBD1 was not tested on the DNA. TRBV21-1 is flagged as a pseudogene. The TCR originated in a man in his late teens or twenties in good health and CMV-seropositive. The specimen was PBMCs. CDR3 in amino acids: CASSNFQVPIGYTF. CDR3 DNA: TGTGCCAGCAGCAACTTTCAGGTCCCTATAGGCTACACCTTC.